The clone carrying this T cell receptor beta chain showed up just a few times. This specimen comes from a study of T-cell reconstitution after alpha-beta-depleted transplantation in children. Construction of the TCRbeta library involved unique molecular identifiers. One entry per CDR3 protein, called by TCRdb with MiXCR from the PCR reads. The sample has about 640,000 distinct CDR3 sequences, approximately 17% seen once. This CDR3 has 15 amino acids. Germline CDR1 is MGHRA and CDR2 is YSYEKL. With 0 bases clipped from V and 8 bases from J, the junction kept 5 bases outside the gene matches. This sequence joins TRBV4-1 and TRBJ2-1, with 9 bases identical to TRBD1. The sequenced sample was PBMCs from the stem cell graft donor, obtained from the stem cell graft. The receptor was isolated from a human donor who donated a stem cell graft to a child with acute myeloid leukemia. The chain's CDR3 is CASSQEGQGLDEQFF. The DNA for the CDR3 is TGCGCCAGCAGCCAAGAGGGACAGGGACTCGATGAGCAGTTCTTC.